This record concerns one T cell receptor (beta chain) sequence. The antigen remains unidentified. These data are taken from a study of T cell responses to AZD1222 COVID-19 vaccine. CDR1 is LGHNA, CDR2 YNFKEQ, per germline. The CDR3 is 17 residues long. V shed 4 bases, J shed 0 bases, and the junction held 11 bases outside the gene matches. Whole-study results and caveats: None of the repertoires were sampled until the peak T cell response had passed. Compared with day 0, the breadth and depth of the Spike-specific TCR repertoire rose significantly after two doses of AZD1222. There were mostly white British donors and more females than males, and clonal diversity was possibly underestimated. Seropositive status at baseline applied to only six AZD1222 recipients.

Clones were sequenced by immunoSEQ multiplex PCR, and TCRdb holds only the in-frame ones, with some missing. The sample has approximately 160,000 clones, 85% to 95% seen once; the top ten hold 0.9%. The source material was peripheral blood, sampled on day 0 of AZD1222 vaccination. The clonotype was recovered from an adult in good health. The J gene is TRBJ1-1, the V gene TRBV4-2; 7 bases are shared with TRBD1. The CDR3 region has the DNA TGTGCCAGCAGCCTTCGGAAAGGGGGCCTGATGAACACTGAAGCTTTCTTT. Translated, it gives CASSLRKGGLMNTEAFF.